The 5 T cell receptor beta chains given below trace back to one sample, sequenced in a study of a mutant IDH1 vaccine in newly diagnosed glioma. Time point: week 35, safety follow-up. The content of each vaccine dose was 300 ug of mutant IDH1 20-mer peptide, and topical imiquimod accompanied it. What these receptors recognize is not known. The repertoire was sequenced with immunoSEQ multiplex PCR; TCRdb's copy has only in-frame clones and lacks some. The table shows around 44,000 clones, with more than 60% occurring only once. Sequencing was performed on PBMCs, taken from a glioma patient whose treatment included an IDH1 peptide vaccine. All receptors come from a middle-aged man with glioma.

The chain is built from TRBV7-2 and TRBJ2-5; D not certain. Trimming removed 1 base at V and 5 bases at J, with 5 bases between. The CDR3 extends over 12 amino acids. CDR1 and CDR2 from the germline V gene are SGHTA and FQGNSA. This CDR3 is CASSLGSETQYF. DNA of the CDR3: TGTGCCAGCAGCTTAGGGTCCGAGACCCAGTACTTC.

The chain carries TRBV2 and TRBJ2-3; the D call may be TRBD1 or TRBD2 (6 bases each). With 11 bases removed from V and 5 bases from J, the gap between germline ends came to 17 bases. The CDR3 is 13 residues long. The germline V gene has CDR1 SNHLY and CDR2 FYNNEI. This chain's CDR3 is CAGAGGRGDTQYF. The CDR3 DNA reads TGTGCCGGGGCCGGGGGCCGAGGAGATACGCAGTATTTT.

V and J are TRBV6-6 and TRBJ2-3; possible D gene TRBD1, 5 bases. This CDR3 region has 15 residues. Trimming pared 2 bases from V and 6 bases from J, leaving 15 bases between. Germline V gene sequence: CDR1 MNHNY, CDR2 SVGAGI (reference sequence). The DNA of the CDR3 is TGTGCCAGCAGTTACGGGGCGGCGACAATTGATACGCAGTATTTT. This sequence encodes CASSYGAATIDTQYF.

The rearrangement uses TRBV19 and TRBJ1-5; perhaps TRBD1 as D (6 bases). Trimming took 7 bases from V and 7 from J, leaving 23 bases between them. Germline V gene sequence: CDR1 LNHDA, CDR2 SQIVND (reference sequence). The length of the CDR3 is 16 residues. CDR3 bases: TGTGCCAGTACTCCCGGCCAGGGGAGAAGGGGACAGCCCCAGCATTTT. Translating gives CASTPGQGRRGQPQHF.

This clone appeared a few times. The chain combines TRBV30 with TRBJ1-1; D is uncertain. From germline, CDR1 is GTSNPN and CDR2 SVGIG (reference sequence). Trimming pared 2 bases from V and 1 base from J, leaving 8 bases between. The CDR3 is 13 residues long. CDR3 bases: TGTGCCTGGAGTCACATGCAGAACACTGAAGCTTTCTTT. Translating it yields CAWSHMQNTEAFF.